The rows below give T cell receptor beta chains drawn from one sample of a study of cytomegalovirus exposure and HLA in healthy donors. Measured with immunoSEQ multiplex PCR; TCRdb has only the in-frame clones, and not every one. Counted here are over 150,000 clones, around 63% occurring once; the ten biggest clones make up around 4.3%. Material for sequencing was PBMCs. All receptors derive from a woman aged 18-29 years in good health and CMV-seropositive. The CDR3 runs from the conserved cysteine through the conserved F or W. D genes are given only for firm matches. Some rows mark clone size as missing; the rest say once, few, many or name a class of expanded clone.

>TRBV5-4|NA|NA|TRBJ1-5
TGTGCCAGCAGCTTGGAACCCGACAGTAGGAATCAGCCCCAGCATTTT
CASSLEPDSRNQPQHF
>TRBV5-1|TRBD2|NA|TRBJ2-3
TGCGCCAGCAGCTTGGCCCATAGGACTAGCGGGAGGGCCTGGAGCACAGATACGCAGTATTTT
CASSLAHRTSGRAWSTDTQYF
>TRBV19|TRBD1|NA|TRBJ2-1
TGTGCCAGTAGTATACGATTCGGGACAGGGGAGATCGATGAGCAGTTCTTC
CASSIRFGTGEIDEQFF
>TRBV5-1|TRBD1|few|TRBJ2-1
TGCGCCAGCAGCGAGGGACAGGGGGAGTTCTTC
CASSEGQGEFF
>TRBV5-8|TRBD1|NA|TRBJ1-6
TGTGCCAGCAGCTTGGTGGACAGGGATAATTCACCCCTCCACTTT
CASSLVDRDNSPLHF
>TRBV4-1|TRBD1|few|TRBJ1-5
TGCGCCAGCAGCCATGGACAGGGGGGTCAGCCCCAGCATTTT
CASSHGQGGQPQHF
>TRBV28|NA|NA|TRBJ2-3
TGTGCCAGCAGTTTAGGCCTGGCAGATACGCAGTATTTT
CASSLGLADTQYF
>TRBV27|TRBD2|NA|TRBJ2-3
TGTGCCAGCAGACCTAGCGGGGGGAGCACAGATACGCAGTATTTT
CASRPSGGSTDTQYF
>TRBV2|TRBD1|few|TRBJ1-2
TGTGCCAGCAGCTCCTTTTGGGACAGGAGTCTCTATGGCTACACCTTC
CASSSFWDRSLYGYTF
>TRBV28|TRBD1|NA|TRBJ1-5
TGTGCCAGCAGCTCCTCCGGGACAGGGATTTTGCGGAATCAGCCCCAGCATTTT
CASSSSGTGILRNQPQHF
>TRBV5-4|NA|NA|TRBJ2-7
TGTGCCAGCAGCTTTGTACAGCCAGGAGGTTACGAGCAGTACTTC
CASSFVQPGGYEQYF
>TRBV11-2|NA|NA|TRBJ2-2
TGTGCCAGCATCCGACAGAACACCGGGGAGCTGTTTTTT
CASIRQNTGELFF
>TRBV7-9|NA|NA|TRBJ2-1
TGTGCCAGCAGCTTGGTATGGGGGGTCGGTTCGAATGAGCAGTTCTTC
CASSLVWGVGSNEQFF
>TRBV5-6|NA|NA|TRBJ1-6
TGTGCCAGCAGCTTGACTGGGTCCTCGGGATCACCCCTCCACTTT
CASSLTGSSGSPLHF
>TRBV27|TRBD2|NA|TRBJ2-7
TGTGCCAGCCGGGAGGGTCCCACACCATCGGCCTACGAGCAGTACTTC
CASREGPTPSAYEQYF
>TRBV5-1|TRBD1|NA|TRBJ2-7
TGCGCCAGCAGCCAGACAGGGTTCGAGCAGTACTTC
CASSQTGFEQYF
>TRBV27|TRBD2|NA|TRBJ2-5
TGTGCCAGCAGTTTTTTAGCGGGGGGGCCTAGCCAAAAAGAGACCCAGTACTTC
CASSFLAGGPSQKETQYF
>TRBV19|TRBD2|NA|TRBJ2-1
TGTGCCAGTAGTTCACTAGCGGCCTCCTACAATGAGCAGTTCTTC
CASSSLAASYNEQFF
>TRBV6-6|NA|NA|TRBJ2-1
TGTGCCAGCGGGAGAGAGGAGCAGTTCTTC
CASGREEQFF
>TRBV2|TRBD1|NA|TRBJ1-2
TGTGCAAATTTCGGAAGGGGGCATAACTATGGCTACACCTTC
CANFGRGHNYGYTF